The clone carrying this T cell receptor (beta chain) has a single count. What it binds is not known. The germline V gene has CDR1 MNHNS and CDR2 SASEGT. This CDR3 has 12 residues. The J segment lost 7 bases and the V segment lost 7 bases, leaving 2 bases of the junction unmatched. Repertoires were generated with immunoSEQ multiplex PCR, while TCRdb's copy carries only in-frame clones and drops some. The data hold 90,000 to 100,000 clones, with 80% to 90% observed a single time. This record belongs to a study of radiation and T cells in renal cell carcinoma. Study in general: Nephrectomy followed 15 Gy stereotactic body radiation by 4 weeks. Points from the study as a whole: From baseline, blood top tumor clonotypes peaked at 2 weeks post-radiation.

Time point denoted: baseline pretreatment blood. As to treatment: 15 Gy SBRT to primary tumor, nephrectomy 4 weeks later. The chain carries TRBV6-1 and TRBJ1-2; 11 nucleotides line up with TRBD1. The material sequenced was blood, taken from a patient whose treatment included radiotherapy and nephrectomy. This clonotype originated in a man aged 45-65 years with renal cell carcinoma. The CDR3 sequence is CASTGTGGGYTF. CDR3 bases: TGTGCCAGCACTGGGACAGGGGGTGGCTACACCTTC.